This T cell receptor (beta chain) appears in the sequencing data of a study of glioma-infiltrating T cells. Findings of the study overall: Only very few CDR3 sequences appeared in both tissue and blood. Tissue-blood divergence was below expectation in non-neoplastic patients, above in gliomas.

The iRepertoire nested amplicon-rescue multiplex PCR amplified TCR alpha and beta CDR3s from RNA. Tissue mRNA or PBMC total RNA, 100-400 ng, went into one-step reverse transcription and amplification. Each CDR3 protein gets one entry after TCRdb re-called the multiplex PCR reads with MiXCR. The table shows approximately 140,000 distinct CDR3 sequences, with 24% occurring only once. To note about this clonotype: Its antigen is currently unknown.

This clonotype originated in a human donor with low-grade glioma or glioblastoma, undergoing nonglioma brain surgery, or in good health (not recorded which). Sequenced: glioma tissue, nonneoplastic brain tissue, or PBMCs (not recorded which).

DNA of the CDR3: TGTGCCAGCAGCTTACGGGGAGGTTCGACTGAAGCTTTCTTT. This encodes CASSLRGGSTEAFF. This rearrangement joins TRBV11-2 to TRBJ1-1; D is uncertain. The CDR3 has 14 residues. Germline V gene data show CDR1 as SGHAT and CDR2 as FQNNGV. The germline V and J ends were trimmed by 2 bases and 5 bases, with 12 bases remaining between them.